Listed here are 25 T cell receptor beta chains from one sample, sequenced in a study of cytomegalovirus exposure and HLA in healthy donors. A multiplex PCR was run with 60 Vbeta primers and 13 Jbeta primers. Data came from immunoSEQ multiplex PCR; TCRdb stores just in-frame clones and leaves some out. Altogether roughly 130,000 clones are present, about 81% being singletons, with the ten largest covering 5.5% to 7.5%. Material for sequencing was PBMCs. These receptors came from a woman aged 40-49 years in good health and CMV-seropositive.

In this sample, this clone turned up a few times. The chain uses TRBV15 and TRBJ1-2; D is unresolved. Deletions cut 0 bases from V and 7 bases from J, with 3 bases between. The length of the CDR3 is 11 residues. In germline, CDR1 is LNHNV, CDR2 YYDKDF (reference sequence). The CDR3 sequence: CATSRDGGYTF. For the CDR3, the DNA is TGTGCCACCAGCAGAGACGGTGGCTACACCTTC.

CDR3 sequence reads: CASSLGSGQVGSYEQYF. In nucleotides, the CDR3 is TGTGCCAGCAGCTTGGGGTCCGGACAGGTAGGCTCCTACGAGCAGTACTTC. The chain recombines TRBV5-6 with TRBJ2-7, with 7 bases identical to TRBD1. V was pared by 0 bases and J by 0 bases, with 9 bases of the junction left unmatched. Germline V gene sequence: CDR1 SGHDT, CDR2 YYEEEE. The CDR3 contains 17 residues.

This clone was observed a few times. This chain connects TRBV4-1 to TRBJ1-4; TRBD1 matches at 7 bases. This CDR3 spans 15 amino acids. The germline V gene encodes CDR1 MGHRA and CDR2 YSYEKL. The V gene end was trimmed by 4 bases and the J gene end by 6 bases; junction bases not matched to a gene: 8. The CDR3 here is CASSPLEGAYEKLFF. The CDR3, as DNA: TGCGCCAGCAGCCCCCTGGAGGGGGCTTATGAAAAACTGTTTTTT.

This clone was recorded a few times. This rearrangement joins TRBV30 to TRBJ1-1; maybe TRBD1 (5 bases). Per germline, CDR1 GTSNPN and CDR2 SVGIG (reference sequence). V lost 3 bases and J lost 1, with 12 bases in between. CDR3 size: 14 residues. The CDR3 loop is CAWRGRGTNTEAFF. CDR3 nucleotide sequence: TGTGCCTGGAGGGGCCGGGGGACGAACACTGAAGCTTTCTTT.

This chain joins TRBV27 and TRBJ2-1; a weak D match, TRBD2 (5 bases). Germline lookup yields CDR1 MNHEY and CDR2 SMNVEV (reference sequence). The CDR3 is 15 residues long. V was clipped by 6 bases and J by 4 bases, with 16 bases between them. This CDR3 is CASSFGGENYNEQFF. Written as DNA, the CDR3 is TGTGCCAGCAGCTTCGGTGGGGAGAATTACAATGAGCAGTTCTTC.

The chain recombines TRBV7-9 with TRBJ1-2; 7 positions match TRBD1. This CDR3 spans 12 amino acids. The V gene's germline CDR1 is SEHNR and CDR2 FQNEAQ (reference sequence). Germline trimming cut 8 bases from V and 7 bases from J; bases unmatched to any gene: 7. The CDR3 region is CASDREGSGYTF. For the CDR3, the DNA is TGTGCCAGCGACAGGGAAGGAAGTGGCTACACCTTC. The complete variable domain, with remaining parts taken from reference TRBV7-9 and TRBJ1-2, reads DTGVSQNPRHKITKRGQNVTFRCDPISEHNRLYWYRQTLGQGPEFLTYFQNEAQLEKSRLLSDRFSAERPKGSFSTLEIQRTEQGDSAMYLCASDREGSGYTFGSGTRLTVV.

The chain uses TRBV7-2 and TRBJ2-7; a weak D match, TRBD2 (6 bases). Trimming shortened V by 4 bases and J by 7 bases, and 14 bases separated the two germline ends. Germline V gives CDR1 SGHTA, CDR2 FQGNSA. The CDR3 is 13 amino acids. The CDR3 is CASSWGVVEEQYF. The CDR3 coding sequence is TGTGCCAGCAGCTGGGGGGTAGTCGAGGAGCAGTACTTC.

The chain uses TRBV29-1 and TRBJ1-2; D ambiguous. Trimming took off 4 bases at V and 8 bases at J, with 17 bases between the two ends. The CDR3 loop spans 13 amino acids. Germline CDR1 SQVTM, CDR2 ANQGSEA. The CDR3: CSVGPLDTGGYTF. CDR3 coding DNA: TGCAGCGTTGGCCCTCTCGACACTGGAGGCTACACCTTC.

The chain links TRBV1 to TRBJ2-2; no DNA check was done on the table's D call, TRBD2. TRBV1 is a documented pseudogene. This CDR3 comprises 18 residues. In nucleotides, the CDR3 is TGCACCAGCAGCCAGGATCCCCTTCCGGTTGGAGTTCCCGGGGAGCTGTTTTTT. Protein product: CTSSQDPLPVGVPGELFF.

This rearrangement joins TRBV19 to TRBJ2-1; possibly TRBD2 for D (6 bases). The CDR3 consists of 13 residues. Germline V lookup: CDR1 LNHDA, CDR2 SQIVND (reference sequence). Trimming took off 1 base at V and 6 bases at J, with 7 bases between the two ends. This chain's CDR3 is CASSIGRGNEQFF. In DNA form, the CDR3 reads TGTGCCAGTAGTATAGGGAGGGGCAATGAGCAGTTCTTC.

This clone has just a few counts. The chain has TRBV19 and TRBJ1-1; maybe TRBD1 (5 bases). CDR1 and CDR2 (germline): LNHDA, SQIVND (reference sequence). V was cut by 9 bases and J by 5 bases, with 19 bases left in between. The CDR3 is 14 amino acids. The CDR3 DNA sequence: TGTGCCAGCGGACCGGGACTCAGACAGACTGAAGCTTTCTTT. It encodes CASGPGLRQTEAFF.

Concerning this clone itself: At the DNA level, this CDR3 is encoded by other sequences in the same sample as well. The chain combines TRBV27 with TRBJ2-7; D perhaps matches TRBD1 (5 bases). In germline, CDR1 is MNHEY, CDR2 SMNVEV (reference sequence). The germline V and J ends were trimmed by 6 bases and 0 bases, with 9 bases remaining between them. The CDR3 runs 13 residues. The CDR3 sequence: CASSFRGSYEQYF. The CDR3 DNA sequence: TGTGCCAGCAGCTTTAGGGGCTCCTACGAGCAGTACTTC.

J is TRBJ2-7 and V is TRBV6-6, with TRBD1 identical over 9 bases. The CDR3 contains 16 residues. The germline V gene encodes CDR1 MNHNY and CDR2 SVGAGI (reference sequence). V was pared by 6 bases and J by 7 bases, with 16 bases of the junction left unmatched. CDR3 sequence reads: CASRGRMTGGAFEQYF. Written as DNA, the CDR3 is TGTGCCAGCAGGGGACGAATGACAGGGGGGGCTTTTGAGCAGTACTTC.

As regards this clone: A read error may produce the germline difference seen at one junction end. This chain links TRBV5-1 with TRBJ2-1, with 8 bases fitting TRBD1. The CDR3 is made up of 16 amino acids. Germline assignment: CDR1 SGHRS and CDR2 YFSETQ. The CDR3 nucleotides are TGCGTCAGCAGCTTAAACTTCCGGGACAGGTACAATGAGCAGTTCTTC. Its translation: CVSSLNFRDRYNEQFF.

This rearrangement joins TRBV4-1 to TRBJ2-1; possibly TRBD2 for D (6 bases). The CDR3 sequence is 15 residues long. Deletions cut 3 bases from V and 2 bases from J, with 11 bases between. CDR1 is MGHRA and CDR2 is YSYEKL in the germline V gene. DNA of the CDR3: TGCGCCAGCAGCCAGCCAACTAGCACCTACAATGAGCAGTTCTTC. It yields the protein CASSQPTSTYNEQFF.

V usage is TRBV25-1 and J usage is TRBJ2-7, with TRBD1 matching 9 bases. V gave up 4 bases and J gave up 6 bases; unmatched junction bases: 4. CDR1 and CDR2 from the germline V gene are MGHDK and SYGVNS. The CDR3 covers 13 residues. CDR3 amino acids: CASSADRGSEQYF. CDR3 in DNA: TGTGCCAGCAGTGCGGACAGGGGTAGCGAGCAGTACTTC.

The CDR3 DNA sequence: TGTGCCAGCAGTCCACGGGGAGGGGGGATAGCTAACTATGGCTACACCTTC. This sequence encodes CASSPRGGGIANYGYTF. The chain joins TRBV27 to TRBJ1-2; TRBD1 is a possible D gene (6 bases). The CDR3 has 17 residues. CDR1 MNHEY and CDR2 SMNVEV come from the germline V gene (reference sequence). The ends were cut back, 5 bases at V and 0 bases at J, with 19 bases in the middle.

This clone was counted between two and nine times. The rearrangement uses TRBV6-5 and TRBJ1-1; D is possibly TRBD1 (6 bases). With 2 bases removed from V and 7 bases from J, the gap between germline ends came to 17 bases. Looked up from germline, CDR1 is MNHEY and CDR2 is SVGAGI. The length of the CDR3 is 15 residues. The CDR3 protein is CASSYRTVGGSEAFF. CDR3 nucleotides: TGTGCCAGCAGTTACAGGACAGTAGGCGGTAGTGAAGCTTTCTTT.

This clone was observed a single time. The chain carries TRBV19 and TRBJ1-2, with D hard to call. The V gene lost 7 bases and the J gene lost 3 bases, with 18 bases spanning the gap. CDR1 is LNHDA, CDR2 SQIVND, per germline (reference sequence). The CDR3 has 15 amino acids. CDR3 in DNA: TGTGCCAGTATCCCGTCGGCCCGACAAGACTATGGCTACACCTTC. This encodes CASIPSARQDYGYTF. Using reference TRBV19 and TRBJ1-2 for the parts outside the CDR3, the full variable domain is DGGITQSPKYLFRKEGQNVTLSCEQNLNHDAMYWYRQDPGQGLRLIYYSQIVNDFQKGDIAEGYSVSREKKESFPLTVTSAQKNPTAFYLCASIPSARQDYGYTFGSGTRLTVV.

The table lists this clone with a count of one. V and J are TRBV19 and TRBJ1-2, with no clear D. Germline CDR1 is LNHDA and CDR2 is SQIVND (reference sequence). V was shortened by 3 bases and J by 8 bases, with 16 bases between the two germline ends. The CDR3 runs to 14 residues. The CDR3 sequence: CASSMDPEVYGYTF. CDR3 DNA: TGTGCCAGTAGTATGGACCCGGAGGTGTACGGCTACACCTTC.

V gene TRBV11-3 combines with J gene TRBJ1-6; no reliable D call. V lost 5 bases and J 5 bases, leaving 10 bases between the germline ends. This CDR3 spans 14 amino acids. Germline CDR1 is SGHNT and CDR2 is YENEEA. CDR3 sequence (DNA): TGTGCCAGCAGCCAAGAGGGTCATAATTCACCCCTCCACTTT. As protein: CASSQEGHNSPLHF.

The V call is TRBV11-2, the J call TRBJ1-2, with D hard to call. The V gene's germline CDR1 is SGHAT and CDR2 FQNNGV. CDR3 length: 13 amino acids. Trimming took 4 bases from V and 3 from J, leaving 9 bases between them. The CDR3 spells CASSSGVDYGYTF. The CDR3 coding sequence is TGTGCCAGCAGCTCAGGTGTGGACTATGGCTACACCTTC.

This clone has only a few counts. The rearrangement joins TRBV19 to TRBJ2-3; D unresolved. CDR1 is LNHDA and CDR2 is SQIVND in the germline V gene (reference sequence). The length of the CDR3 is 14 residues. V gave up 3 bases and J gave up 4 bases, with 11 bases separating them. In DNA, the CDR3 is TGTGCCAGTAGTATGCAGTCAATGGCAGATACGCAGTATTTT. Translating gives CASSMQSMADTQYF.

This rearrangement joins TRBV10-1 to TRBJ2-1, with 8 positions matching TRBD2. This CDR3 contains 13 residues. Germline V gene sequence: CDR1 WNHNN, CDR2 SYGVQD (reference sequence). The V and J ends lost 10 bases and 4 bases, in that order; junction bases with no gene match: 6. The CDR3 nucleotides are TGCGCCACGCAGCGGGGGCCGTACAATGAGCAGTTCTTC. Translated, it gives CATQRGPYNEQFF.

V usage is TRBV27 and J usage is TRBJ1-5, with TRBD1 identical over 9 bases. V gave up 8 bases and J gave up 5 bases; unmatched junction bases: 7. Germline V lookup: CDR1 MNHEY, CDR2 SMNVEV (reference sequence). This CDR3 is 14 amino acids long. The CDR3 sequence is CASSGTGYDQPQHF. The CDR3 region has the DNA TGTGCCAGCTCCGGGACAGGGTACGATCAGCCCCAGCATTTT.